Listed below are T cell receptor beta chains from one sample, sequenced in a study of STAT5B mutations in CD4+ large granular lymphocyte leukemia. Sequencing was performed with immunoSEQ multiplex PCR; in TCRdb, only in-frame clones are kept and a portion is missing. Of around 23,000 clones listed, over 60% are singletons. Input material: CD4+ T cells from blood buffy coats. The source is a human donor in good health. Both conserved end residues are part of each CDR3. Fields, in order: D gene, V gene, clone size, J gene, CDR3 DNA, CDR3 protein. A D gene is named only where the DNA matches it firmly. Size tells how often a clone was seen (once, few, many) or the class of an expanded clone, and some rows leave it out.

d_call: TRBD1; v_call: TRBV28; clone_size: few; j_call: TRBJ1-2; cdr3_nt: TGTGCCAGCAGTTCCACCGGGACAGGGGAAGGGGGCTACACCTTC; cdr3_aa: CASSSTGTGEGGYTF
d_call: TRBD1; v_call: TRBV7-8; clone_size: .; j_call: TRBJ2-7; cdr3_nt: TGTGCCAGCAGAAGGGACAGGGTTTCGGGAGAGCAGTACTTC; cdr3_aa: CASRRDRVSGEQYF
d_call: .; v_call: TRBV2; clone_size: few; j_call: TRBJ1-1; cdr3_nt: TGTGCCAGCAGTCTCGGGGAGAACACTGAAGCTTTCTTT; cdr3_aa: CASSLGENTEAFF
d_call: .; v_call: TRBV15; clone_size: .; j_call: TRBJ1-1; cdr3_nt: TGTGCCACCAGCAGAGTGAATTCTGAAGCTTTCTTT; cdr3_aa: CATSRVNSEAFF
d_call: TRBD1; v_call: TRBV6-1; clone_size: .; j_call: TRBJ1-1; cdr3_nt: TGTGCCAGCAGTGGATACCTGGGACAGCTAGAAGCTTTCTTT; cdr3_aa: CASSGYLGQLEAFF
d_call: .; v_call: TRBV11-3; clone_size: .; j_call: TRBJ2-7; cdr3_nt: TGTGCCAGCAGCTTAGCCGGGACCACCTCCTACGAGCAGTACTTC; cdr3_aa: CASSLAGTTSYEQYF
d_call: .; v_call: TRBV21-1; clone_size: .; j_call: TRBJ1-5; cdr3_nt: TGTGCCAGCAGTGAGACAGGGTCGCAGCCCCAGCATTTT; cdr3_aa: CASSETGSQPQHF
d_call: .; v_call: TRBV6-1; clone_size: .; j_call: TRBJ1-5; cdr3_nt: TGTGCCAGCAGTGGCGTACGGGTGTTGGGCAATCAGCCCCAGCATTTT; cdr3_aa: CASSGVRVLGNQPQHF
d_call: .; v_call: TRBV6-5; clone_size: .; j_call: TRBJ2-1; cdr3_nt: TGTGCCAGCAGCCGAGCCTTAAGGGGACCTGGTGAGCAGTTCTTC; cdr3_aa: CASSRALRGPGEQFF
d_call: .; v_call: TRBV9; clone_size: .; j_call: TRBJ2-5; cdr3_nt: TGTGCCAGCAGCGTAATGGGGGATCGTAGGCAAGAGACCCAGTACTTC; cdr3_aa: CASSVMGDRRQETQYF
d_call: .; v_call: TRBV5-6; clone_size: .; j_call: TRBJ2-7; cdr3_nt: TGTGCCAGCAGCTTTATGTTCAGGGGTCGGCGATCCGAGCAGTACTTC; cdr3_aa: CASSFMFRGRRSEQYF
d_call: .; v_call: TRBV2; clone_size: .; j_call: TRBJ2-3; cdr3_nt: TGTGCCAGCAGTACCGGGACGCCAGCCTTCACAGATACGCAGTATTTT; cdr3_aa: CASSTGTPAFTDTQYF
d_call: .; v_call: TRBV11-2; clone_size: .; j_call: TRBJ2-5; cdr3_nt: TGTGCCAGCAGCTTCGGGCAGGGGCGGAAGGAGACCCAGTACTTC; cdr3_aa: CASSFGQGRKETQYF
d_call: TRBD1; v_call: TRBV5-1; clone_size: .; j_call: TRBJ2-3; cdr3_nt: TGCGCCAGCAGCTTTACGACGGGACAGCACACAGATACGCAGTATTTT; cdr3_aa: CASSFTTGQHTDTQYF
d_call: .; v_call: TRBV7-9; clone_size: .; j_call: TRBJ1-1; cdr3_nt: TGTGCCAGCAGCTCCCAAAAAAGCGCAGTGTTTAGCACTGAAGCTTTCTTT; cdr3_aa: CASSSQKSAVFSTEAFF
d_call: .; v_call: TRBV5-6; clone_size: .; j_call: TRBJ1-5; cdr3_nt: TGTGCCAGCAGCTCTGGACCGTCTACTAGCAATCAGCCCCAGCATTTT; cdr3_aa: CASSSGPSTSNQPQHF
d_call: TRBD1; v_call: TRBV15; clone_size: .; j_call: TRBJ1-1; cdr3_nt: TGTGCCACCAGCAGAGATCAGGGGGGTTTGACTGAAGCTTTCTTT; cdr3_aa: CATSRDQGGLTEAFF
d_call: .; v_call: TRBV6-5; clone_size: few; j_call: TRBJ1-1; cdr3_nt: TGTGCCAGCACGGGTGGGACTGAAGCTTTCTTT; cdr3_aa: CASTGGTEAFF
d_call: TRBD2; v_call: TRBV11-3; clone_size: .; j_call: TRBJ2-1; cdr3_nt: TGTGCCAGCAGCTCCCTAGCGGGAGGGTACAATGAGCAGTTCTTC; cdr3_aa: CASSSLAGGYNEQFF
d_call: .; v_call: TRBV7-9; clone_size: .; j_call: TRBJ2-1; cdr3_nt: TGTGCCAGCAGCTTAGCTGGACTAGAAGGGGGGGGTGAGCAGTTCTTC; cdr3_aa: CASSLAGLEGGGEQFF
d_call: .; v_call: TRBV6-5; clone_size: .; j_call: TRBJ2-7; cdr3_nt: TGTGCCAGCAGTCTTTCCCCAATGGGGCCCTACGAGCAGTACTTC; cdr3_aa: CASSLSPMGPYEQYF
d_call: .; v_call: TRBV18; clone_size: .; j_call: TRBJ1-2; cdr3_nt: TGTGCCAGCTCACCAGTAGAAGCATCACCATCTAACTATGGCTACACCTTC; cdr3_aa: CASSPVEASPSNYGYTF
d_call: TRBD1; v_call: TRBV7-8; clone_size: .; j_call: TRBJ2-7; cdr3_nt: TGTGCCAGCAGCACTCGGACAGGGGGCCACGAGCAGTACTTC; cdr3_aa: CASSTRTGGHEQYF